These 29 T cell receptor beta chains were all obtained from the same sample, sequenced in a study of cytomegalovirus exposure and HLA in healthy donors. Clones were sequenced by immunoSEQ multiplex PCR, and TCRdb holds only the in-frame ones, with some missing. The sample contains under 150,000 clones, approximately 90% of which appear only once. The specimen was PBMCs. These receptors were taken from a man younger than 35 in good health and CMV-seronegative.

V usage is TRBV5-1 and J usage is TRBJ2-3, with 11 bases lining up with TRBD1. The germline V gene has CDR1 SGHRS and CDR2 YFSETQ. The V gene end was trimmed by 0 bases and the J gene end by 5 bases; junction bases not matched to a gene: 8. The CDR3 totals 17 residues. CDR3 in DNA: TGCGCCAGCAGCTTGGCCCCGGACAGGGGGCAGGGAGATACGCAGTATTTT. It yields the protein CASSLAPDRGQGDTQYF. The full variable domain, its missing parts supplied by reference TRBV5-1 and TRBJ2-3, is KAGVTQTPRYLIKTRGQQVTLSCSPISGHRSVSWYQQTPGQGLQFLFEYFSETQRNKGNFPGRFSGRQFSNSRSEMNVSTLELGDSALYLCASSLAPDRGQGDTQYFGPGTRLTVL.

The chain joins TRBV27 to TRBJ1-5; D remains ambiguous. The germline V and J ends were trimmed by 3 bases and 0 bases, with 6 bases remaining between them. The V gene's germline CDR1 is MNHEY and CDR2 SMNVEV (reference sequence). The CDR3 consists of 14 residues. The DNA for the CDR3 is TGTGCCAGCAGTTTCCGGGATAGCAATCAGCCCCAGCATTTT. This gives the protein CASSFRDSNQPQHF.

CDR3 DNA sequence: TGTGCCTGGAGTGGGCGACTAGATAGCTCCTACGAGCAGTACTTC. Amino acids: CAWSGRLDSSYEQYF. V is TRBV30 and J is TRBJ2-7; D might be TRBD2 (6 bases). The germline V gene encodes CDR1 GTSNPN and CDR2 SVGIG (reference sequence). The V gene lost 1 base and the J gene lost 0 bases, with 13 bases spanning the gap. The CDR3 length is 15 residues.

The chain recombines TRBV4-1 with TRBJ1-5; 7 bases fit TRBD1. CDR3 length equals 15 residues. Germline V CDR1 and CDR2: MGHRA, YSYEKL. V was pared by 0 bases and J by 9 bases, with 8 bases of the junction left unmatched. CDR3 loop: CASSQEGGTMRPQHF. In DNA, the CDR3 is TGCGCCAGCAGCCAAGAAGGGGGCACCATGAGGCCCCAGCATTTT.

V and J are TRBV13 and TRBJ1-1; the D is unclear. This CDR3 has 12 amino acids. With 2 bases removed from V and 8 bases from J, the gap between germline ends came to 9 bases. Per the germline V gene, CDR1 is PRHDT and CDR2 is FYEKMQ (reference sequence). The CDR3: CASSLLGPEAFF. The CDR3 coding sequence is TGTGCCAGCAGCTTACTCGGTCCCGAAGCTTTCTTT.

The J gene is TRBJ1-1, the V gene TRBV2, with TRBD1 as a possible D gene (5 bases). CDR1 is SNHLY, CDR2 FYNNEI, per germline. Trimming cost V 2 bases and J 10 bases, with 23 bases left between them. The length of the CDR3 is 16 residues. The CDR3 protein is CASSERNRGPALRAFF. The CDR3 coding sequence is TGTGCCAGCAGTGAACGGAATAGGGGTCCGGCCCTCCGAGCTTTCTTT.

The chain is built from TRBV15 and TRBJ2-1, with 11 bases identical to TRBD2. Germline loops: CDR1 LNHNV, CDR2 YYDKDF (reference sequence). This CDR3 contains 16 residues. V shed 0 bases, J shed 4 bases, and the junction held 2 bases outside the gene matches. CDR3 in DNA: TGTGCCACCAGCAGAGATTTAGCGGGGGGGTACAATGAGCAGTTCTTC. Encoded protein: CATSRDLAGGYNEQFF.

The rearrangement links TRBV9 to TRBJ2-2; D is ambiguous. Trimming pared 2 bases from V and 3 bases from J, leaving 5 bases between. CDR3 size: 13 residues. CDR1 and CDR2 (germline): SGDLS, YYNGEE. CDR3 residues: CASSVSDTGELFF. CDR3 DNA sequence: TGTGCCAGCAGCGTTTCTGACACCGGGGAGCTGTTTTTT.

The V gene is TRBV25-1, the J gene TRBJ2-1, with D possibly being TRBD1 (5 bases). This CDR3 comprises 16 residues. Trimming removed 3 bases from V and 4 bases from J, with 16 bases in between. CDR1 and CDR2 (germline): MGHDK, SYGVNS. The CDR3 DNA reads as TGTGCCAGCAGTGACCGCCGACTGGGGCCTTACAATGAGCAGTTCTTC. This codes for CASSDRRLGPYNEQFF.

This chain uses TRBV30 with TRBJ1-1; TRBD1 matches at 8 bases. Germline V gives CDR1 GTSNPN, CDR2 SVGIG (reference sequence). V shed 1 base and J 0 bases; nucleotides not matched to a gene: 7. This CDR3 comprises 16 residues. This CDR3 reads CAWSGTGTGVNTEAFF. The CDR3 DNA follows: TGTGCCTGGAGTGGTACCGGGACAGGTGTGAACACTGAAGCTTTCTTT.

The chain links TRBV7-8 to TRBJ1-4; 8 nucleotides line up with TRBD1. Germline-derived CDR1 and CDR2 are SGHVS and FQNEAQ. The V and J ends lost 3 bases and 5 bases, in that order; junction bases with no gene match: 5. This CDR3 spans 15 amino acids. The CDR3 bases are TGTGCCAGCAGCTTCCGGGACAGGCCCAATGAAAAACTGTTTTTT. Amino acid sequence: CASSFRDRPNEKLFF.

The V call is TRBV27, the J call TRBJ1-1; D perhaps matches TRBD1 (6 bases). CDR3 size: 14 residues. CDR1 is MNHEY, CDR2 SMNVEV, per germline (reference sequence). Trimming shortened V by 6 bases and J by 4 bases, and 15 bases separated the two germline ends. CDR3 sequence reads: CASRTNRASTEAFF. CDR3 coding DNA: TGTGCCAGCAGAACGAACAGGGCTAGCACTGAAGCTTTCTTT.

V gene TRBV7-2 combines with J gene TRBJ1-2, with 7 positions matching TRBD1. CDR1 is SGHTA and CDR2 is FQGNSA in the germline V gene. The CDR3 has 13 residues. V shed 5 bases and J 4 bases; nucleotides not matched to a gene: 4. CDR3 sequence (DNA): TGTGCCAGCAGCCGTCAGGGGGTCTATGGCTACACCTTC. Its protein product is CASSRQGVYGYTF. The whole variable domain, filled in from reference TRBV7-2 and TRBJ1-2, reads GAGVSQSPSNKVTEKGKDVELRCDPISGHTALYWYRQSLGQGLEFLIYFQGNSAPDKSGLPSDRFSAERTGGSVSTLTIQRTQQEDSAVYLCASSRQGVYGYTFGSGTRLTVV.

The chain combines TRBV7-9 with TRBJ1-6, with a tentative D call TRBD1 (6 bases). CDR1 is SEHNR and CDR2 is FQNEAQ in the germline V gene (reference sequence). The CDR3 extends over 15 amino acids. V lost 5 bases and J lost 7, with 15 bases in between. The CDR3 nucleotides read TGTGCCAGCAGCCCCCGGGCAGGGGAGAATTCACCCCTCCACTTT. Encoded protein: CASSPRAGENSPLHF.

The genes are TRBV18 and TRBJ1-1, with D maybe TRBD1 (5 bases). This CDR3 contains 16 residues. The germline V and J ends were trimmed by 0 bases and 1 base, with 12 bases remaining between them. Germline CDR1 and CDR2: KGHSH and LQKENI. The CDR3: CASSPPGGMGNTEAFF. The DNA of the CDR3 is TGTGCCAGCTCACCACCGGGGGGGATGGGGAACACTGAAGCTTTCTTT. Filled out from reference TRBV18 and TRBJ1-1, the complete variable domain reads NAGVMQNPRHLVRRRGQEARLRCSPMKGHSHVYWYRQLPEEGLKFMVYLQKENIIDESGMPKERFSAEFPKEGPSILRIQQVVRGDSAAYFCASSPPGGMGNTEAFFGQGTRLTVV.

The chain uses TRBV11-3 and TRBJ2-1, with a tentative D call TRBD1 (6 bases). V was shortened by 5 bases and J by 4 bases, with 15 bases between the two germline ends. Looked up from germline, CDR1 is SGHNT and CDR2 is YENEEA. The CDR3 runs to 15 residues. In nucleotides, the CDR3 is TGTGCCAGCAGCGAGACAGGATTCCTATACAATGAGCAGTTCTTC. It codes for CASSETGFLYNEQFF.

This clone was counted once. J is TRBJ1-5 and V is TRBV19, with no clear D. CDR1 LNHDA and CDR2 SQIVND come from the germline V gene (reference sequence). The V end lost 3 bases, the J end lost 4 bases, and 16 bases lay between the germline ends. This CDR3 region has 16 residues. The CDR3 region is CASSMGPTKRNQPQHF. Written as DNA, the CDR3 is TGTGCCAGTAGTATGGGCCCGACTAAGCGTAATCAGCCCCAGCATTTT.

V and J are TRBV5-8 and TRBJ2-1; weak D call: TRBD2 (5 bases). CDR1 SGHTS and CDR2 YDEGEE come from the germline V gene. This CDR3 is built from 10 residues. The germline V and J ends were trimmed by 0 bases and 14 bases, with 6 bases remaining between them. The CDR3 here is CASSLGREFF. Written as DNA, the CDR3 is TGTGCCAGCAGCTTGGGGCGGGAGTTCTTC.

This clone occurred a few times. The chain recombines TRBV21-1 with TRBJ2-2; the table gives TRBD2 as D, unverified against the DNA. TRBV21-1 is assigned pseudogene status. The length of the CDR3 is 13 residues. The CDR3 sequence is CASSKVSRGELFF. The DNA of the CDR3 is TGTGCCAGCAGCAAAGTTTCGAGGGGGGAGCTGTTTTTT.

The chain uses TRBV5-1 and TRBJ2-1; 8 bases are shared with TRBD1. V gave up 4 bases and J gave up 1 base; unmatched junction bases: 10. CDR1 SGHRS and CDR2 YFSETQ come from the germline V gene. The CDR3 contains 17 residues. The CDR3: CASSRQGLDRSYNEQFF. The CDR3 DNA reads as TGCGCCAGCAGCCGACAGGGGTTAGATCGTTCCTACAATGAGCAGTTCTTC.

The chain employs TRBV10-3 and TRBJ1-2; weak D call: TRBD1 (6 bases). The V and J ends lost 9 bases and 5 bases respectively, with 13 bases between them. Per germline, CDR1 ENHRY and CDR2 SYGVKD. This CDR3 has 12 amino acids. The CDR3 loop is CAMAGTSYGYTF. The DNA of the CDR3 is TGTGCCATGGCCGGGACAAGTTATGGCTACACCTTC.

The CDR3 loop is CAWADIQETQYF. CDR3 nucleotides: TGTGCCTGGGCGGATATCCAAGAGACCCAGTACTTC. The rearrangement links TRBV30 to TRBJ2-5, with D unclear. The CDR3 is 12 amino acids. V was clipped by 5 bases and J by 1 base, with 8 bases between them. CDR1 is GTSNPN, CDR2 SVGIG, per germline (reference sequence).

The CDR3 is CASTGTSGTNNEQFF. CDR3 nucleotides: TGTGCCAGCACCGGGACTAGCGGGACCAACAATGAGCAGTTCTTC. This chain connects TRBV2 to TRBJ2-1; TRBD2 agrees at 13 bases. J lost 5 bases, V lost 7 bases, and 5 bases had no gene match. The CDR3 runs to 15 residues. Germline loops: CDR1 SNHLY, CDR2 FYNNEI.

This sequence joins TRBV27 and TRBJ1-2, with 10 bases aligning to TRBD1. Germline loops: CDR1 MNHEY, CDR2 SMNVEV (reference sequence). V shed 10 bases, J shed 5 bases, and the junction held 16 bases outside the gene matches. The CDR3 contains 16 residues. In DNA, the CDR3 is TGTGCCACCAACAAGGCCGGGACAGGGGTCGGTTATGGCTACACCTTC. It specifies CATNKAGTGVGYGYTF.

The V gene is TRBV7-2, the J gene TRBJ2-1; TRBD1 matches at 7 bases. Trimming removed 2 bases from V and 8 bases from J; junction bases left unmatched: 9. The CDR3 has 15 residues. Germline CDR1 and CDR2: SGHTA and FQGNSA. CDR3 in DNA: TGTGCCAGCAGCTTAACTCCCGGGACAGACTATGAGCAGTTCTTC. Translated, it gives CASSLTPGTDYEQFF.

The chain joins TRBV9 to TRBJ1-3; no firm D call. CDR3 length: 14 amino acids. Per germline, CDR1 SGDLS and CDR2 YYNGEE. Trimming cost V 2 bases and J 7 bases, with 13 bases left between them. The CDR3 sequence: CASSVQLSPNTIYF. The CDR3 nucleotides read TGTGCCAGCAGCGTTCAACTTAGTCCGAACACCATATATTTT.

The chain combines TRBV9 with TRBJ2-1; 7 nucleotides align to TRBD2. The CDR3 is 15 residues long. Germline V lookup: CDR1 SGDLS, CDR2 YYNGEE. V gave up 3 bases and J gave up 7 bases; unmatched junction bases: 10. The CDR3, as DNA: TGTGCCAGCAGCGCCGGGGGAGGGGCCGGGAATGAGCAGTTCTTC. The encoded protein is CASSAGGGAGNEQFF.

The chain couples TRBV5-4 to TRBJ1-2, with unresolved D. The CDR3 extends over 15 amino acids. Germline-derived CDR1 and CDR2 are SGHNT and YYREEE (reference sequence). V lost 4 bases and J lost 6, with 19 bases in between. The CDR3 coding sequence is TGTGCCAGCAGCCCAGCCGGGAGAGGGATCCATGGCTACACCTTC. Its protein is CASSPAGRGIHGYTF.

This chain joins TRBV7-2 and TRBJ1-5, with D unresolved. The V end was cut by 1 base, the J end by 6 bases, with 16 bases between. This CDR3 spans 16 amino acids. CDR1 SGHTA and CDR2 FQGNSA come from the germline V gene. CDR3 loop: CASSLGLLETFQPQHF. The CDR3 region has the DNA TGTGCCAGCAGCTTAGGTCTTTTGGAGACGTTTCAGCCCCAGCATTTT.